The present T cell receptor beta chain was sequenced within a study of shared clonotypes between healthy human individuals. Study-level background: In total, the donors were a couple of women and a few men aged 18 to 49.

The deep-level immunoSEQ assay was used. Assay: immunoSEQ multiplex PCR; the TCRdb copy retains only in-frame clones and omits some. The repertoire consists of about 2.1 million clones, with roughly 93% occurring once and the leading ten covering roughly 1.7%. V shed 2 bases and J shed 5 bases, with 13 bases lying between them. Germline V gene sequence: CDR1 ENHRY, CDR2 SYGVKD. This CDR3 is built from 14 residues. Positive CCR7 selection of CD45RO-negative cells yielded the naive CD8 cells, and terminally differentiated effector memory CD45RA+ cells were excluded. The receptor was derived from a man aged 18-30 years in good health. Some clones in this sample may be carry-over from other donors' samples. The chain couples TRBV10-3 to TRBJ2-7; perhaps TRBD2 as D (7 bases). Sequencing was done on a sample of naive CD8+ T cells from PBMCs. DNA for the CDR3: TGTGCCATCAGTGAGGGCCGGGGGGCGAACGAGCAGTACTTC. This translates into CAISEGRGANEQYF.